This entry describes one TCR beta chain. Produced via immunoSEQ multiplex PCR; TCRdb's table is partial and in-frame only. The sample consists of approximately 400,000 clones, around 88% of them appearing once. The entry originates in a study of blood T cell repertoires in COVID-19. About the study: Donors in the United States, Italy and Spain gave samples during acute or convalescent COVID-19. T cells, B-cell-depleted T cells, or PBMCs provided the cDNA or gDNA that served as material.

Trimming took 7 bases from V and 0 from J, leaving 13 bases between them. CDR1 is LNHDA, CDR2 SQIVND, per germline (reference sequence). The CDR3 loop spans 16 amino acids. What was sequenced was peripheral blood. The chain carries TRBV19 and TRBJ2-6; perhaps TRBD1 as D (5 bases). The TCR comes from a woman between 45 and 60 years old with COVID-19, enrolled during active disease. CDR3 DNA: TGTGCCAGTAACCGGACACCGAGCTCTGGGGCCAACGTCCTGACTTTC. It yields the protein CASNRTPSSGANVLTF.